This T cell receptor beta chain was retrieved from a study of cytomegalovirus exposure and HLA in healthy donors. Background on the study: HLA-typed donors were the source of roughly 85 million unique TCRs held in an early data release. Of all 400 or so donors who were genotyped, 70% to 85% belonged to the Caucasian-associated ancestry cluster.

General observations from the study: Looking again later, the authors saw that most CMV-associated TCR beta chains seemed HLA-restricted. Later findings reportedly placed an Asian-associated ancestry cluster below the approximately 650-donor mean for N-insertions.

CDR3 length equals 12 residues. Germline CDR1 is MNHEY and CDR2 is SMNVEV (reference sequence). Trimming took off 2 bases at V and 3 bases at J, with 3 bases between the two ends. 13 Jbeta primers and 60 Vbeta primers were used for the PCR. The protocol was immunoSEQ multiplex PCR, while the TCRdb copy is restricted to in-frame clones and leaves out a portion. The data hold around 200,000 clones, with under 85% observed a single time. Details on this clone: Its specificity is not known.

This sequence joins TRBV27 and TRBJ2-3; D not certain. The TCR comes from a woman aged 45-59 years in good health and CMV-seropositive. Material: PBMCs. Here the CDR3 DNA reads TGTGCCAGCAGTTTACCGACAGATACGCAGTATTTT. Protein: CASSLPTDTQYF.